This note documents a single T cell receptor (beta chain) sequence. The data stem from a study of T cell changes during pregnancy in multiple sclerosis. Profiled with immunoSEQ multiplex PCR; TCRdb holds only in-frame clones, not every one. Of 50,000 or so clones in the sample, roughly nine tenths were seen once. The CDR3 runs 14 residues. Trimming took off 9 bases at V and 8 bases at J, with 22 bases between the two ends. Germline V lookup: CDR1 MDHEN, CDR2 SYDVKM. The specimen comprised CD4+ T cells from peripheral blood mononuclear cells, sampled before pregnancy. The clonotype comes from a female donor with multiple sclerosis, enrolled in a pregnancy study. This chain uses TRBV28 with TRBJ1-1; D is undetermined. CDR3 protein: CASFNRGGRGEAFF. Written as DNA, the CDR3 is TGTGCCAGTTTCAACCGAGGAGGTCGAGGCGAAGCTTTCTTT.